These 10 T cell receptor beta chains were all obtained from the same sample, sequenced in a study of CD8+CD57+ T cells in acquired aplastic anemia. All patients picked for sequencing had shown, by flow cytometry, an expansion of CD8+CD57+ cells. TCR beta VDJ and CDR3 profiles were obtained from a genomic DNA template. TCRdb fed the reads into MiXCR, producing one record per CDR3 protein. The data hold about 150,000 distinct CDR3 sequences, with roughly 54% observed a single time. Material for sequencing was sorted CD4+, CD8+, or CD8+CD57+ T cells (not recorded which) from PBMCs. These receptors were collected from a human donor with aplastic anemia.

This clonotype appeared many times. The chain combines TRBV12-3 or TRBV12-4 with TRBJ2-7; D is tentatively TRBD1 or TRBD2 (5 bases each). The CDR3 contains 15 residues. Trimming stripped 5 bases from V and 5 bases from J, with 19 bases between. The CDR3 DNA is TGTGCCAGCAGTCTATCGGGGCTACCTGTGGACGAGCAGTACTTC. It translates to CASSLSGLPVDEQYF.

The chain combines TRBV24-1 with TRBJ1-6; D ambiguous. Trimming pared 5 bases from V and 7 bases from J, leaving 8 bases between. Germline-derived CDR1 and CDR2 are KGHDR and SFDVKD. The CDR3 contains 13 residues. CDR3 in DNA: TGTGCCACCAGTGCACAGTACAATTCACCCCTCCACTTT. This gives the protein CATSAQYNSPLHF.

On this clonotype itself: A junction boundary mismatches the germline segment, possibly from a read error. The chain combines TRBV28 with TRBJ1-5; D not resolved. This CDR3 has 16 residues. Germline-derived CDR1 and CDR2 are MDHEN and SYDVKM. The CDR3 is CASSFRPVYSDQPQHF. The CDR3 coding sequence is TGTGCCAGCAGTTTTAGACCGGTCTATAGCGATCAGCCCCAGCATTTT.

V gene TRBV20-1 combines with J gene TRBJ1-2; D not resolved. Germline V gene data show CDR1 as DFQATT and CDR2 as SNEGSKA (reference sequence). The CDR3 consists of 13 residues. The germline V and J ends were trimmed by 0 bases and 7 bases, with 12 bases remaining between them. CDR3 sequence reads: CSARDLRAAGYTF. DNA of the CDR3: TGCAGTGCTAGAGATCTTCGGGCAGCTGGCTACACCTTC.

In regard to this clonotype: A read error is possible here, since a much larger clone lies one base away. The V and J genes are TRBV27 and TRBJ1-6; D may be TRBD1 (6 bases). Trimming cost V 3 bases and J 6 bases, with 27 bases left between them. Looked up from germline, CDR1 is MNHEY and CDR2 is SMNVEV (reference sequence). This CDR3 has 20 amino acids. The CDR3 loop is CASSFSPLRELDSVNSPLHF. In nucleotides, the CDR3 is TGTGCCAGCAGTTTCTCCCCCCTTCGGGAGCTGGACAGCGTTAATTCACCCCTCCACTTT.

The rearrangement joins TRBV12-3 or TRBV12-4 to TRBJ2-1, with 10 bases identical to TRBD2. V was clipped by 3 bases and J by 0 bases; unmatched bases: 5. There are 17 residues in the CDR3. Written as DNA, the CDR3 is TGTGCCAGCAGTTTGATAGCGGGGGGCCACTCCTACAATGAGCAGTTCTTC. Translated, it gives CASSLIAGGHSYNEQFF.

Ten or more counts support this clonotype. The rearrangement links TRBV6-1 to TRBJ2-2; the D is unclear. This CDR3 contains 14 residues. Germline V gives CDR1 MNHNS, CDR2 SASEGT. V dropped 6 bases and J dropped 8 bases, with 16 bases sitting between them. The CDR3 coding sequence is TGTGCCAGCAGCGACCCCCCTCCGACAGGGGAGCTGTTTTTT. Translating it yields CASSDPPPTGELFF.

The CDR3 nucleotides read TGCAGCGTTCGGGCGTCAGGCACAGATACGCAGTATTTT. Protein product: CSVRASGTDTQYF. The chain recombines TRBV29-1 with TRBJ2-3, with unresolved D. CDR1 and CDR2 (germline): SQVTM, ANQGSEA. V was trimmed by 5 bases and J by 1 base, leaving 10 bases between them. CDR3 length: 13 residues.

This clonotype was counted many times. The V and J genes are TRBV10-3 and TRBJ2-3; 8 bases align to TRBD2. The CDR3 has 14 amino acids. The trim removed 2 bases at V and 5 bases at J, leaving 3 bases unmatched. From germline, CDR1 is ENHRY and CDR2 SYGVKD. CDR3 in DNA: TGTGCCATCAGTGAGCGGGGGGGCCTAGATACGCAGTATTTT. Amino acid sequence: CAISERGGLDTQYF.

The chain couples TRBV9 to TRBJ1-5; D not certain. CDR1 and CDR2 (germline): SGDLS, YYNGEE. With 3 bases removed from V and 7 bases from J, the gap between germline ends came to 11 bases. The CDR3 contains 13 residues. The CDR3 reads CASSAQEGQPQHF. CDR3 in DNA: TGTGCCAGCAGCGCCCAAGAGGGACAGCCCCAGCATTTT. The full variable domain, in which reference TRBV9 and TRBJ1-5 provide the parts outside the CDR3, is DSGVTQTPKHLITATGQRVTLRCSPRSGDLSVYWYQQSLDQGLQFLIQYYNGEERAKGNILERFSAQQFPDLHSELNLSSLELGDSALYFCASSAQEGQPQHFGDGTRLSIL.